The 5 T cell receptor beta chains in this list originate from one sample, sequenced in a study of long-term antiretroviral therapy in people with HIV. Run at survey level, the immunoSEQ assay was version v3.0. The protocol was immunoSEQ multiplex PCR, while the TCRdb copy is restricted to in-frame clones and leaves out a portion. The sample yields 20,000 to 25,000 clones, around nine tenths seen once. The input for sequencing was unsorted PBMCs, taken 2.3 years after starting antiretroviral therapy. The receptors were gathered from a man aged 55-75 years with HIV.

This chain connects TRBV28 to TRBJ2-7, with 7 bases identical to TRBD1. V dropped 2 bases and J dropped 0; count of bases not matched to a gene: 16. CDR1 MDHEN and CDR2 SYDVKM come from the germline V gene. This CDR3 contains 19 residues. The CDR3 reads CASSLNAWDRSSSSYEQYF. The DNA for the CDR3 is TGTGCCAGCAGTTTAAATGCCTGGGACAGATCATCTAGCTCCTACGAGCAGTACTTC.

This clone was found once. V gene TRBV6-6 combines with J gene TRBJ1-2; TRBD1 is a possible D gene (6 bases). Deletions cut 6 bases from V and 5 bases from J, with 16 bases between. The CDR3 is made up of 14 amino acids. Germline V gives CDR1 MNHNY, CDR2 SVGAGI (reference sequence). The CDR3 loop is CASRSTGKQYGYTF. CDR3 sequence (DNA): TGTGCCAGCAGGTCGACAGGAAAACAATATGGCTACACCTTC.

The V call is TRBV5-1, the J call TRBJ1-6; D gene uncertain. CDR3 length: 18 residues. Germline V CDR1 and CDR2: SGHRS, YFSETQ. Deletions cut 0 bases from V and 0 bases from J, with 13 bases between. The CDR3 reads CASSLVGQASSYNSPLHF. The CDR3 DNA is TGCGCCAGCAGCTTGGTAGGGCAAGCCAGCTCCTATAATTCACCCCTCCACTTT.

The rearrangement uses TRBV28 and TRBJ2-3, with 10 positions matching TRBD2. CDR3 length: 13 residues. Trimming cost V 10 bases and J 3 bases; bases outside gene matches: 4. Germline V gene data show CDR1 as MDHEN and CDR2 as SYDVKM. The CDR3 nucleotides read TGTGCCATCGTAGCGGGGGGTACAGATACGCAGTATTTT. Translated, it gives CAIVAGGTDTQYF.

The J gene is TRBJ2-2, the V gene TRBV9, with 12 bases aligning to TRBD2. The CDR3 totals 18 residues. CDR1 SGDLS and CDR2 YYNGEE come from the germline V gene. V lost 0 bases, J lost 6 bases, and 9 bases stayed unmatched. For the CDR3, the DNA is TGTGCCAGCAGCGTAGATGTTGGGCTAGCGGGGGGGGCCGGGGAGCTGTTTTTT. Translation: CASSVDVGLAGGAGELFF.